These T cell receptor beta chains were read from a single sample in a study of T cell responses to AZD1222 COVID-19 vaccine. This table comes from immunoSEQ multiplex PCR, and its TCRdb copy is limited to in-frame clones, with some not included. The sample includes around 150,000 clones, about 92% of them seen just once. The sequencing here drew on peripheral blood, taken 28 days after the second AZD1222 dose. These receptor sequences come from an adult who received the AZD1222 COVID-19 vaccine. Each CDR3 is given with its conserved first and last residue. D genes are given only for firm matches. Size tells how often a clone was seen (once, few, many) or the class of an expanded clone, and some rows leave it out.

TGTGCCAGCAGTTTGGCCCGGGCAGGTCATAGAAATCAGCCCCAGCATTTT | CASSLARAGHRNQPQHF | TRBV28 | NA | NA | TRBJ1-5
TGCGCCAGCAGTAGCCAAGCCGGGGCGGGCTATGGCTACACCTTC | CASSSQAGAGYGYTF | TRBV4-1 | NA | few | TRBJ1-2
TGTGCCAGCAGCCCCGGGACTAGGGCATACAATGAGCAGTTCTTC | CASSPGTRAYNEQFF | TRBV7-9 | TRBD2 | NA | TRBJ2-1
TGTGCCAGCTCACCAGTAGACCCCTCTGGAAACACCATATATTTT | CASSPVDPSGNTIYF | TRBV18 | NA | NA | TRBJ1-3
TGTGCCAGCAGCTCGACTGAGACAGGCTCCTACAATGAGCAGTTCTTC | CASSSTETGSYNEQFF | TRBV2 | NA | NA | TRBJ2-1
TGTGCCAGCTCACGGGACAGGGAAGAGACCCAGTACTTC | CASSRDREETQYF | TRBV18 | TRBD1 | NA | TRBJ2-5
TGTGCCACCACCTCCGGGACAGGGGTCGCCGAGCAGTACTTC | CATTSGTGVAEQYF | TRBV2 | TRBD1 | NA | TRBJ2-7
TGTGCCAGCAGTCCCCGGGACGGGAGGATTGTAACCCTCCACTTT | CASSPRDGRIVTLHF | TRBV28 | NA | NA | TRBJ1-6
TGTGCCAGTAGTATAACCCACAGCTTCTATGGCTACACCTTC | CASSITHSFYGYTF | TRBV19 | NA | NA | TRBJ1-2
TGTGCCAGCAGTTATGACAGGGTTCGCGAGCAGTACTTC | CASSYDRVREQYF | TRBV2 | TRBD1 | NA | TRBJ2-7
TGTGCCAGCTCACCAGAGATGGGGCTTAACTATGGCTACACCTTC | CASSPEMGLNYGYTF | TRBV18 | NA | NA | TRBJ1-2
TGTGCCAGCACTGGGACAGTCTATGGCTACACCTTC | CASTGTVYGYTF | TRBV28 | TRBD1 | NA | TRBJ1-2
TGTGCCAGCAGTTTCCCCGACAGGGGGAAAACTGAAGCTTTCTTT | CASSFPDRGKTEAFF | TRBV28 | TRBD1 | NA | TRBJ1-1
TGCAGCGGCTACGGTGGGGAGACCCAGTACTTC | CSGYGGETQYF | TRBV29-1 | NA | NA | TRBJ2-5
TGTGCCAGCAGCCCCCTCGGGGGGGGGATGGGCTACACCTTC | CASSPLGGGMGYTF | TRBV11-2 | NA | NA | TRBJ1-2
TGTGCCAGCAGTGAAATGGGACAGGGGGCTACCCGGCCGTTTTTT | CASSEMGQGATRPFF | TRBV6-1 | TRBD1 | NA | TRBJ1-4